Listed here are 23 T cell receptor beta chains from one sample, sequenced in a study of T-cell reconstitution after alpha-beta-depleted transplantation in children. Using unique molecular identifiers, the investigators prepared the TCRbeta library. In TCRdb, the PCR reads were re-called with MiXCR into one record per CDR3 protein. The sample consists of around 700,000 distinct CDR3 sequences, about 12% of them appearing once. Sequenced material: PBMCs, taken before TCRalphabeta/CD19-depleted stem cell transplant. The source is a girl aged 2-10 years with congenital amegakaryocytic thrombocytopenia, due to receive a stem cell transplant.

This clonotype has a count of ten or more. This chain joins TRBV6-1 and TRBJ2-1, with D unclear. The CDR3 contains 14 residues. Trimming shortened V by 6 bases and J by 4 bases, and 13 bases separated the two germline ends. Germline V gene lookup returns CDR1 MNHNS and CDR2 SASEGT. CDR3 in DNA: TGTGCCAGCAGAACCTCCGGGTTATACAATGAGCAGTTCTTC. Protein sequence: CASRTSGLYNEQFF.

This clonotype was counted a few times. The chain couples TRBV28 to TRBJ2-1; 8 bases match TRBD2. Germline loops: CDR1 MDHEN, CDR2 SYDVKM. The CDR3 has 14 amino acids. The V gene end was trimmed by 7 bases and the J gene end by 6 bases; junction bases not matched to a gene: 8. CDR3 bases: TGTGCCAGCAACCTGGGACTAGTCGGCAATGAGCAGTTCTTC. Translation gives CASNLGLVGNEQFF.

In its sample, this clonotype was seen a few times. The CDR3 region is CSASSGSHPDEQFF. The CDR3 region has the DNA TGCAGTGCTAGCAGCGGGAGTCACCCCGATGAGCAGTTCTTC. This chain joins TRBV20-1 and TRBJ2-1; 8 bases are shared with TRBD2. Germline V CDR1 and CDR2: DFQATT, SNEGSKA (reference sequence). The CDR3 covers 14 residues. V was clipped by 3 bases and J by 8 bases; unmatched bases: 9.

The V gene is TRBV10-3, the J gene TRBJ1-2; 9 nucleotides agree with TRBD1. Germline CDR1 ENHRY, CDR2 SYGVKD. V gave up 3 bases and J gave up 5 bases; unmatched junction bases: 10. The CDR3 has 16 residues. CDR3 nucleotide sequence: TGTGCCATCAGTGATTCCGGGACAGGGAGGGATTATGGCTACACCTTC. This sequence encodes CAISDSGTGRDYGYTF.

This clonotype was found many times. This sequence joins TRBV20-1 and TRBJ2-5; possible D gene TRBD2, 5 bases. This CDR3 is 15 amino acids long. The germline CDR1 and CDR2 sequences are DFQATT and SNEGSKA (reference sequence). V gave up 6 bases and J gave up 2 bases, with 19 bases separating them. CDR3 protein: CSAKDWISSQETQYF. CDR3 nucleotide sequence: TGCAGTGCCAAGGACTGGATTAGCAGTCAAGAGACCCAGTACTTC.

This clonotype was counted ten times or more. This chain connects TRBV29-1 to TRBJ2-2, with D perhaps matching TRBD2 (6 bases). The CDR3 consists of 18 residues. Germline V gene lookup returns CDR1 SQVTM and CDR2 ANQGSEA. The V end was cut by 3 bases, the J end by 0 bases, with 20 bases between. The CDR3 is CSVEPSSPGVSNTGELFF. Here the CDR3 DNA reads TGCAGCGTTGAGCCTTCTAGTCCGGGGGTTTCGAACACCGGGGAGCTGTTTTTT.

This clonotype was recorded only once. A single base separates this from a much larger clone, so it may be a read error. The chain couples TRBV5-1 to TRBJ1-2; 8 bases line up with TRBD1. The CDR3 loop spans 14 amino acids. CDR1 is SGHRS and CDR2 is YFSETQ in the germline V gene. The CDR3: CTSSPGTGPYGYTF. In nucleotides, the CDR3 is TGCACCAGCAGCCCGGGGACAGGTCCCTATGGCTACACCTTC.

This clonotype was detected many times. V and J are TRBV5-6 and TRBJ1-2, with 10 bases fitting TRBD1. In germline, CDR1 is SGHDT, CDR2 YYEEEE. CDR3 length equals 14 residues. V was pared by 4 bases and J by 8 bases, with 8 bases of the junction left unmatched. CDR3 in amino acids: CASSEDRGRSGYTF. The CDR3 DNA follows: TGTGCCAGCAGCGAAGACAGGGGGCGATCCGGCTACACCTTC.

The V call is TRBV27, the J call TRBJ2-7, with 10 positions matching TRBD2. V lost 5 bases, J lost 1 base, and 8 bases stayed unmatched. From germline, CDR1 is MNHEY and CDR2 SMNVEV (reference sequence). The CDR3 length is 16 residues. CDR3 in amino acids: CASSASSGRVSYEQYF. Here the CDR3 DNA reads TGTGCCAGCAGTGCGTCTAGCGGGAGAGTGTCCTACGAGCAGTACTTC.

This clonotype occurred many times. The chain employs TRBV5-6 and TRBJ2-3; a weak D match, TRBD2 (5 bases). There are 13 residues in the CDR3. CDR1 and CDR2 from the germline V gene are SGHDT and YYEEEE. V was cut by 9 bases and J by 2 bases, with 13 bases left in between. The CDR3 DNA sequence: TGTGCCACCGGTCTCGGACTCACAGATACGCAGTATTTT. Translating gives CATGLGLTDTQYF.

In its sample, this clonotype was seen many times. The chain links TRBV12-3 or TRBV12-4 to TRBJ2-3, with unresolved D. The CDR3 contains 12 residues. V was pared by 6 bases and J by 9 bases, with 13 bases between. The CDR3 sequence: CASSGDGDTQYF. The CDR3 DNA reads TGTGCCAGCAGCGGAGACGGCGACACGCAGTATTTT.

In its sample, this clonotype was seen many times. CDR3 sequence reads: CSARPWTDNYGYTF. The CDR3 DNA follows: TGCAGTGCTAGGCCTTGGACGGATAACTATGGCTACACCTTC. V is TRBV20-1 and J is TRBJ1-2; D remains unclear. The V gene lost 3 bases and the J gene lost 1 base, with 12 bases spanning the gap. Per germline, CDR1 DFQATT and CDR2 SNEGSKA (reference sequence). This CDR3 has 14 residues.

This clonotype was recorded many times. The CDR3 sequence: CASSPGRETQYF. CDR3 bases: TGTGCCAGCAGCCCGGGACGAGAGACCCAGTACTTC. The chain combines TRBV6-5 with TRBJ2-5; D may correspond to TRBD1 or TRBD2 (5 bases each). Germline lookup yields CDR1 MNHEY and CDR2 SVGAGI. This CDR3 contains 12 residues. The V end was cut by 6 bases, the J end by 4 bases, with 9 bases between.

Ten or more counts support this clonotype. This chain uses TRBV12-3 or TRBV12-4 with TRBJ2-5, with unresolved D. V dropped 3 bases and J dropped 4 bases, with 6 bases sitting between them. There are 12 residues in the CDR3. The CDR3 DNA reads as TGTGCCAGCAGTTTGATCAGAGAGACCCAGTACTTC. Protein product: CASSLIRETQYF.

This clonotype showed up many times. This chain uses TRBV5-1 with TRBJ2-2; 8 nucleotides line up with TRBD2. This CDR3 has 16 residues. CDR1 is SGHRS, CDR2 YFSETQ, per germline. The ends lost 2 bases at V and 3 bases at J; junction bases unmatched: 6. CDR3 bases: TGCGCCAGCAGCTTTGGCGGGACTAGAGACACCGGGGAGCTGTTTTTT. Protein sequence: CASSFGGTRDTGELFF.

The table lists this clonotype with a few counts. Here the CDR3 reads CASSPGRQTQGTEQYF. The CDR3 region has the DNA TGTGCCAGCAGTCCGGGACGGCAAACTCAAGGAACCGAGCAGTACTTC. V gene TRBV12-3 or TRBV12-4 combines with J gene TRBJ2-7, with D perhaps assigned TRBD1 or TRBD2 (5 bases each). The CDR3 totals 16 residues. V lost 5 bases and J lost 6, with 23 bases in between.

The table lists this clonotype with many counts. The V call is TRBV15, the J call TRBJ2-7, with 7 bases matching TRBD2. The CDR3 sequence is 15 residues long. The germline V gene encodes CDR1 LNHNV and CDR2 YYDKDF (reference sequence). V lost 0 bases to trimming and J lost 5 bases; unmatched junction nucleotides: 7. The CDR3: CATSRDRRERNEQYF. The CDR3 DNA is TGTGCCACCAGCAGAGATCGGCGGGAGCGCAACGAGCAGTACTTC.

The chain carries TRBV19 and TRBJ1-5; the D is unclear. Germline V CDR1 and CDR2: LNHDA, SQIVND (reference sequence). Trimming took 0 bases from V and 0 from J, leaving 6 bases between them. The CDR3 runs 15 residues. In nucleotides, the CDR3 is TGTGCCAGTAGTATAGATCGTTTTAGCAATCAGCCCCAGCATTTT. It specifies CASSIDRFSNQPQHF. Full variable domain (outside the CDR3, taken from reference TRBV19 and TRBJ1-5): DGGITQSPKYLFRKEGQNVTLSCEQNLNHDAMYWYRQDPGQGLRLIYYSQIVNDFQKGDIAEGYSVSREKKESFPLTVTSAQKNPTAFYLCASSIDRFSNQPQHFGDGTRLSIL.

This clonotype came up a few times. J is TRBJ2-1 and V is TRBV24-1; no firm D call. Trimming took 4 bases from V and 10 from J, leaving 13 bases between them. The CDR3 consists of 13 residues. CDR1 and CDR2 (germline): KGHDR, SFDVKD. The CDR3 sequence: CATSDPTVLEQFF. The CDR3 region has the DNA TGTGCCACCAGTGACCCGACCGTTCTGGAGCAGTTCTTC.

This clonotype has just a few counts. The chain links TRBV15 to TRBJ1-4; no clear D gene. The CDR3 length is 15 residues. V lost 0 bases, J lost 7 bases, and 12 bases lay in between. Germline loops: CDR1 LNHNV, CDR2 YYDKDF (reference sequence). CDR3 sequence (DNA): TGTGCCACCAGCAGAGATCCAGGAGGTGGTGAAAAACTGTTTTTT. Its translation: CATSRDPGGGEKLFF. The variable domain in full, completed from reference TRBV15 and TRBJ1-4, reads DAMVIQNPRYQVTQFGKPVTLSCSQTLNHNVMYWYQQKSSQAPKLLFHYYDKDFNNEADTPDNFQSRRPNTSFCFLDIRSPGLGDTAMYLCATSRDPGGGEKLFFGSGTQLSVL.

Points on this clonotype: Since a much larger clone is just one base distant, this may be a read error. The J gene is TRBJ2-3, the V gene TRBV12-3 or TRBV12-4; D is unresolved. The CDR3 contains 13 residues. In DNA, the CDR3 is TGTACCAGCAGTTTCTCCCGCACAGATACGCAGTATTTT. Its translation: CTSSFSRTDTQYF.

This clonotype was seen at least ten times. The chain combines TRBV5-6 with TRBJ2-3; D uncertain. The CDR3 covers 14 residues. Trimming took 2 bases from V and 2 from J, leaving 9 bases between them. The germline V gene has CDR1 SGHDT and CDR2 YYEEEE. The CDR3 spells CASSFGKITDTQYF. The CDR3 nucleotides read TGTGCCAGCAGCTTCGGCAAGATCACAGATACGCAGTATTTT.

This clonotype turned up a few times. This chain links TRBV19 with TRBJ2-7; D gene uncertain. V lost 3 bases, J lost 3 bases, and 9 bases lay in between. The CDR3 spans 13 residues. The germline CDR1 and CDR2 sequences are LNHDA and SQIVND (reference sequence). In DNA, the CDR3 is TGTGCCAGTAGTATCTTGGGGAACTACGAGCAGTACTTC. It specifies CASSILGNYEQYF. The whole variable domain, remainder taken from reference TRBV19 and TRBJ2-7, is DGGITQSPKYLFRKEGQNVTLSCEQNLNHDAMYWYRQDPGQGLRLIYYSQIVNDFQKGDIAEGYSVSREKKESFPLTVTSAQKNPTAFYLCASSILGNYEQYFGPGTRLTVT.